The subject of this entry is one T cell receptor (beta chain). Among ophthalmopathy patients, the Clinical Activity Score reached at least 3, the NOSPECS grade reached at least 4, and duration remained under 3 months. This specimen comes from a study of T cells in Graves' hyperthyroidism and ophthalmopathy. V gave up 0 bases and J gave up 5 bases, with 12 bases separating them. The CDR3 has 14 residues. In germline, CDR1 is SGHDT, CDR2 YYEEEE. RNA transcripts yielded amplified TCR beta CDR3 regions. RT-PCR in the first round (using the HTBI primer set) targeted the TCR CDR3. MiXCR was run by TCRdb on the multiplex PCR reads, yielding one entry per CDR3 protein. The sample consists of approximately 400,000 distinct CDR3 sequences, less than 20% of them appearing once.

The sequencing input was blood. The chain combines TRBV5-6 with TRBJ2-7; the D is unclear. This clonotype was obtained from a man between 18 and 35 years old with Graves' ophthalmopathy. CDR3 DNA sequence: TGTGCCAGCAGCTTGGCGGCGGATGCGGACGAGCAGTACTTC. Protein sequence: CASSLAADADEQYF.